Below are 25 T cell receptor beta chains sequenced from a single sample in a study of blood T cell repertoires in COVID-19. The data were produced by immunoSEQ multiplex PCR, yet TCRdb's version contains in-frame clones alone and is incomplete. The sample includes 150,000 to 200,000 clones, around 87% of them seen just once. Sequencing was carried out using peripheral blood. Receptor source: a middle-aged man with active or convalescent COVID-19.

The J gene is TRBJ1-2, the V gene TRBV11-1, with a possible D match to TRBD1 (6 bases). The CDR3 is 15 amino acids. V dropped 5 bases and J dropped 2 bases, with 15 bases sitting between them. Germline CDR1 SGHAT, CDR2 FQDESV (reference sequence). The CDR3 protein is CASSGTGHQNYGYTF. The CDR3 nucleotides are TGTGCCAGCAGCGGAACGGGACACCAGAACTATGGCTACACCTTC.

This chain joins TRBV7-8 and TRBJ1-5, with D possibly matching TRBD1 (6 bases). The germline CDR1 and CDR2 sequences are SGHVS and FQNEAQ. Between the trimmed V and J ends, which lost 3 bases and 2 bases, there was a span of 11 bases. The CDR3 has 15 amino acids. CDR3 loop: CASSLGTSGNQPQHF. CDR3 DNA: TGTGCCAGCAGCTTGGGGACATCTGGCAATCAGCCCCAGCATTTT.

The rearrangement joins TRBV5-1 to TRBJ2-3; 8 bases agree with TRBD2. This CDR3 contains 15 residues. The trim removed 4 bases at V and 2 bases at J, leaving 6 bases unmatched. Germline CDR1 and CDR2: SGHRS and YFSETQ. The CDR3 protein is CASSQAGAVTDTQYF. Here the CDR3 DNA reads TGCGCCAGCAGCCAAGCGGGGGCCGTCACAGATACGCAGTATTTT.

The CDR3 DNA sequence: TGTGCCAGCTCACCAGGAAGCGGACAGGGTAATACTGAGCAGTACTTC. Amino acids: CASSPGSGQGNTEQYF. The rearrangement joins TRBV18 to TRBJ2-7; 8 bases map to TRBD1. This CDR3 is 16 amino acids long. V lost 2 bases, J lost 7 bases, and 13 bases stayed unmatched. Germline assignment: CDR1 KGHSH and CDR2 LQKENI.

This chain uses TRBV28 with TRBJ1-2; a weak D match, TRBD1 (5 bases). Germline lookup yields CDR1 MDHEN and CDR2 SYDVKM. Deletions cut 5 bases from V and 1 base from J, with 20 bases between. The CDR3 has 17 residues. CDR3 sequence: CASSQTGRGTSNYGYTF. CDR3 nucleotide sequence: TGTGCCAGCAGTCAGACCGGGCGGGGGACCAGTAACTATGGCTACACCTTC.

The chain joins TRBV5-6 to TRBJ2-7; maybe TRBD2 (6 bases). The CDR3 sequence is 12 residues long. Germline values: CDR1 SGHDT, CDR2 YYEEEE. The V and J ends lost 3 bases and 4 bases respectively, with 8 bases between them. CDR3 protein: CASSSGGYEQYF. Here the CDR3 DNA reads TGTGCCAGCAGCTCCGGGGGATACGAGCAGTACTTC.

The chain couples TRBV12-5 to TRBJ1-5, with 8 positions matching TRBD1. There are 15 residues in the CDR3. Germline assignment: CDR1 LGHNT and CDR2 FRNRAP. With 4 bases clipped from V and 3 bases from J, the junction kept 5 bases outside the gene matches. In DNA form, the CDR3 reads TGTGCTAGTGGTTGGACAGGGCCCACCAATCAGCCCCAGCATTTT. Translated, it gives CASGWTGPTNQPQHF.

The V and J genes are TRBV5-5 and TRBJ2-2; D gene uncertain. The germline V gene encodes CDR1 SGHKS and CDR2 YYEKEE (reference sequence). V lost 0 bases, J lost 7 bases, and 4 bases lay in between. CDR3 length: 12 residues. CDR3 residues: CASSLVVGELFF. In nucleotides, the CDR3 is TGTGCCAGCAGCTTGGTAGTCGGGGAGCTGTTTTTT.

This clone was detected only once. The rearrangement links TRBV5-1 to TRBJ1-6; 10 bases are a match to TRBD1. With 2 bases clipped from V and 5 bases from J, the junction kept 1 base outside the gene matches. The CDR3 consists of 15 residues. Germline V lookup: CDR1 SGHRS, CDR2 YFSETQ. The CDR3 region is CASSFGTGDNSPLHF. The CDR3 DNA follows: TGCGCCAGCAGCTTTGGGACAGGGGATAATTCACCCCTCCACTTT.

The rearrangement uses TRBV4-1 and TRBJ2-7; 8 nucleotides agree with TRBD1. Germline CDR1 is MGHRA and CDR2 is YSYEKL. J was trimmed by 1 base and V by 4 bases; bases with no gene match: 9. CDR3 length: 16 amino acids. CDR3 nucleotide sequence: TGCGCCAGCAGCCTAAAACCTCGGGACAGGTCCTACGAGCAGTACTTC. Amino acids: CASSLKPRDRSYEQYF.

The chain joins TRBV24-1 to TRBJ2-2, with TRBD1 matching 10 bases. This CDR3 spans 16 amino acids. The V and J ends lost 3 bases and 5 bases, in that order; junction bases with no gene match: 5. Germline V gene data show CDR1 as KGHDR and CDR2 as SFDVKD. CDR3 protein: CATSDPGQGGTGELFF. For the CDR3, the DNA is TGTGCCACCAGTGATCCCGGACAGGGGGGGACCGGGGAGCTGTTTTTT.

The chain carries TRBV12-3 or TRBV12-4 and TRBJ2-1; TRBD1 might be the D (6 bases). This CDR3 is 13 amino acids long. V dropped 6 bases and J dropped 8 bases, with 14 bases sitting between them. The CDR3 sequence: CASSQDRFYEQFF. The CDR3, as DNA: TGTGCCAGCAGCCAGGACAGATTCTATGAGCAGTTCTTC.

The chain uses TRBV11-2 and TRBJ2-3; D gene uncertain. The ends were cut back, 0 bases at V and 0 bases at J, with 7 bases in the middle. This CDR3 spans 15 amino acids. CDR1 and CDR2 (germline): SGHAT, FQNNGV. CDR3 DNA: TGTGCCAGCAGCTTAGAGGGCCGTAGCACAGATACGCAGTATTTT. The encoded protein is CASSLEGRSTDTQYF. The full variable domain, with the rest looked up from reference TRBV11-2 and TRBJ2-3, is EAGVAQSPRYKIIEKRQSVAFWCNPISGHATLYWYQQILGQGPKLLIQFQNNGVVDDSQLPKDRFSAERLKGVDSTLKIQPAKLEDSAVYLCASSLEGRSTDTQYFGPGTRLTVL.

The chain is built from TRBV6-1 and TRBJ2-3, with a tentative D call TRBD2 (5 bases). V lost 2 bases, J lost 2 bases, and 11 bases lay in between. Germline CDR1 MNHNS, CDR2 SASEGT. The CDR3 contains 15 residues. This CDR3 is CASSEIPRVTDTQYF. CDR3 nucleotide sequence: TGTGCCAGCAGTGAAATCCCGCGGGTCACAGATACGCAGTATTTT.

V and J are TRBV10-2 and TRBJ2-1; 8 bases are a match to TRBD2. Trimming at V came to 7 bases and at J to 1 base, leaving 6 bases not matched to a gene. The CDR3 totals 15 residues. Per the germline V gene, CDR1 is WSHSY and CDR2 is SAAADI. The CDR3 DNA sequence: TGCGCCAGCACTGGACGGGGGGGGTCCTACAATGAGCAGTTCTTC. Translated, it gives CASTGRGGSYNEQFF.

The chain couples TRBV3-1 (or the pseudogene TRBV3-2) to TRBJ2-7, with TRBD2 as a possible D gene (6 bases). The CDR3 is made up of 17 amino acids. V lost 0 bases and J 0 bases, leaving 15 bases between the germline ends. Germline V gene sequence: CDR1 LGHDT, CDR2 YNNKEL (reference sequence). Here the CDR3 reads CASSQESRGDSSYEQYF. The CDR3 coding sequence is TGTGCCAGCAGCCAAGAAAGCCGCGGGGACTCCTCCTACGAGCAGTACTTC.

The chain has TRBV15 and TRBJ2-4; a weak D match, TRBD1 (6 bases). The CDR3 runs 16 residues. Between the trimmed V and J ends, which lost 0 bases and 0 bases, there was a span of 9 bases. Germline V CDR1 and CDR2: LNHNV, YYDKDF (reference sequence). The CDR3 region is CATSRDRGLAKNIQYF. The CDR3 DNA follows: TGTGCCACCAGCAGAGACAGGGGCCTAGCCAAAAACATTCAGTACTTC.

This clone was counted once. The chain joins TRBV15 to TRBJ2-3, with D maybe TRBD1 (6 bases). The germline V gene has CDR1 LNHNV and CDR2 YYDKDF (reference sequence). V lost 3 bases, J lost 1 base, and 11 bases lay in between. This CDR3 region has 15 residues. The CDR3 coding sequence is TGTGCCACCAGCAGCCCCGGGACACGCACAGATACGCAGTATTTT. It codes for CATSSPGTRTDTQYF.

The chain couples TRBV28 to TRBJ2-3; 7 bases line up with TRBD1. CDR1 MDHEN and CDR2 SYDVKM come from the germline V gene. The CDR3 has 15 residues. V shed 6 bases and J 6 bases; nucleotides not matched to a gene: 12. The CDR3 loop reads CASSLPGQGEDTQYF. The CDR3 bases are TGTGCCAGCAGCCTACCGGGCCAGGGGGAGGATACGCAGTATTTT.

The rearrangement links TRBV5-1 to TRBJ1-2; 7 bases align to TRBD1. There are 15 residues in the CDR3. The germline V gene has CDR1 SGHRS and CDR2 YFSETQ. V lost 4 bases and J lost 4; bases outside the gene matches: 10. CDR3 DNA: TGCGCCAGCAGCAACCGGGACAGAGGGGGCTATGGCTACACCTTC. Encoded protein: CASSNRDRGGYGYTF.

The V call is TRBV15, the J call TRBJ2-5, with D possibly TRBD1 on 6 matching bases. Germline-derived CDR1 and CDR2 are LNHNV and YYDKDF (reference sequence). V was pared by 4 bases and J by 3 bases, with 12 bases between. The CDR3 loop spans 14 amino acids. Here the CDR3 reads CATSNDRWEETQYF. The CDR3 DNA reads TGTGCCACCAGCAATGACAGGTGGGAAGAGACCCAGTACTTC.

The rearrangement uses TRBV5-1 and TRBJ1-4, with 8 bases identical to TRBD1. After removal of 6 bases from V and 10 bases from J, the junction contained 2 bases not matched to a gene. This CDR3 has 11 amino acids. The V gene's germline CDR1 is SGHRS and CDR2 YFSETQ. CDR3 DNA: TGCGCCAGCATCGGGACAGGAAAACTGTTTTTT. This encodes CASIGTGKLFF.

The CDR3 DNA reads as TGTGCCACCAGACCCGGGGGGAGCACAGATACGCAGTATTTT. Its protein is CATRPGGSTDTQYF. V gene TRBV15 combines with J gene TRBJ2-3, with 7 bases matching TRBD2. The CDR3 loop spans 14 amino acids. Germline V gene data show CDR1 as LNHNV and CDR2 as YYDKDF (reference sequence). V lost 6 bases and J lost 0; bases outside the gene matches: 3. Drawing the rest from reference TRBV15 and TRBJ2-3, the complete variable domain is DAMVIQNPRYQVTQFGKPVTLSCSQTLNHNVMYWYQQKSSQAPKLLFHYYDKDFNNEADTPDNFQSRRPNTSFCFLDIRSPGLGDTAMYLCATRPGGSTDTQYFGPGTRLTVL.

The V gene is TRBV4-1, the J gene TRBJ1-1, with D possibly TRBD1 on 6 matching bases. Germline assignment: CDR1 MGHRA and CDR2 YSYEKL. The ends were cut back, 4 bases at V and 1 base at J, with 10 bases in the middle. This CDR3 region has 14 residues. The CDR3 DNA reads as TGCGCCAGCAGCCCGGACAGAGCGAACACTGAAGCTTTCTTT. Protein product: CASSPDRANTEAFF.

The chain has TRBV3-1 (or the pseudogene TRBV3-2) and TRBJ1-4; D is uncertain. CDR3 length equals 18 residues. V was clipped by 0 bases and J by 6 bases, with 20 bases between them. Germline V lookup: CDR1 LGHDT, CDR2 YNNKEL (reference sequence). DNA for the CDR3: TGTGCCAGCAGCCAAGATTTTACGGGGAGTAGTGGGGATGAAAAACTGTTTTTT. Its protein product is CASSQDFTGSSGDEKLFF.